This TCR beta chain was captured in a study of T cell responses to AZD1222 COVID-19 vaccine. Across the whole study: Whether given at about 4 or about 12 weeks, second doses were pooled. Regarding the study as a whole: Baseline testing showed seropositivity in only six AZD1222 recipients. The repertoires were collected only after the peak T cell response.

Notes on this clone: The antigen is unknown.

Libraries were prepared by immunoSEQ multiplex PCR; TCRdb keeps only in-frame clonotypes and omits some of them. The sample includes 95,000 to 150,000 clones, roughly 92% of them seen just once. V lost 8 bases and J 0 bases, leaving 5 bases between the germline ends. The CDR3 contains 12 residues. Germline CDR1 reads ENHRY; CDR2 reads SYGVKD. The sequence was obtained from an adult in good health. This chain joins TRBV10-3 and TRBJ1-3; D is undetermined. The specimen comprised peripheral blood, sampled on day 0 of AZD1222 vaccination. This CDR3 is CAIRSSGNTIYF. CDR3 nucleotides: TGTGCCATCCGGAGCTCTGGAAACACCATATATTTT.